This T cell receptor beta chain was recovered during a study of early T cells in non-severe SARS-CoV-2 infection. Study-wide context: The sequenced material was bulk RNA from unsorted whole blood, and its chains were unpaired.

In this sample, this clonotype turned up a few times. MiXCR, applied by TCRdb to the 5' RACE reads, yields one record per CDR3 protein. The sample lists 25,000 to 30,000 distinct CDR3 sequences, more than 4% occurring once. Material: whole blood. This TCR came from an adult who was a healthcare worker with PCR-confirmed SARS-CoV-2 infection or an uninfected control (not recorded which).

In nucleotides, the CDR3 is TGTGCCAGCAGTGGCGAGGGTGTTGGGGAGCAGTACTTC. Translation gives CASSGEGVGEQYF. The chain has TRBV12-3 or TRBV12-4 and TRBJ2-7; possibly TRBD2 for D (5 bases). The CDR3 runs 13 residues. V was pared by 5 bases and J by 7 bases, with 15 bases between.